This T cell receptor beta chain was sequenced in a study of blood T cell repertoires in COVID-19. Study at large: COVID-19 samples, acute and convalescent, were from the United States, Italy and Spain. From T cells, B-cell-depleted T cells, or PBMCs came the material, which was cDNA or gDNA.

Germline V gives CDR1 SGHRS, CDR2 YFSETQ. The CDR3 length is 16 residues. Germline trimming cut 1 base from V and 7 bases from J; bases unmatched to any gene: 10. Source study methods: Counts of nucleated cells, estimated from reference gene primer amplification, were obtained. Only in-frame clones appear in the TCRdb table, and some are missing; sequencing was by immunoSEQ multiplex PCR. That table furnishes V, J and clone size, whereas the DNA furnished D and trimming. In the table there are about 220,000 clones, 84% of which are singletons. What was sequenced was peripheral blood. V is TRBV5-1 and J is TRBJ2-1, with TRBD1 matching over 8 bases. This TCR derives from a man in his fifties or sixties with active or convalescent COVID-19. CDR3 sequence reads: CASSLIQGAASNEQFF. DNA of the CDR3: TGCGCCAGCAGCTTGATTCAGGGGGCAGCGTCGAATGAGCAGTTCTTC.